This T cell receptor (beta chain) comes out of a study of shared clonotypes between healthy human individuals. Overall study: Three plates each covered CD4 naive and memory; CD8 naive two, CD8 memory one.

The CDR3 covers 14 residues. Germline loops: CDR1 KGHSH, CDR2 LQKENI. The J segment lost 7 bases and the V segment lost 3 bases, leaving 4 bases of the junction unmatched. As regards this clone: Other DNA sequences in this sample translate to the same CDR3.

Authors' analysis steps: Filtering differed because ImmunoSEQ produced junction-only sequences that carried no quality scores. Sequenced by immunoSEQ multiplex PCR; TCRdb stores in-frame clones only, minus some. The V and J calls and clone size were taken over from that table, and D and trimming were inferred from the DNA. The data hold roughly 1,500,000 clones, with 98% observed a single time. The sequencing sample was made of naive CD4+ T cells sorted from blood. Subset meaning: CD45RA+ positively selected. V usage is TRBV18 and J usage is TRBJ1-5; 9 bases line up with TRBD1. This TCR was recovered from a man aged 30 to 45 in good health. In DNA form, the CDR3 reads TGTGCCAGCTCACCTAGACAGGGGGGACAGCCCCAGCATTTT. This encodes CASSPRQGGQPQHF.